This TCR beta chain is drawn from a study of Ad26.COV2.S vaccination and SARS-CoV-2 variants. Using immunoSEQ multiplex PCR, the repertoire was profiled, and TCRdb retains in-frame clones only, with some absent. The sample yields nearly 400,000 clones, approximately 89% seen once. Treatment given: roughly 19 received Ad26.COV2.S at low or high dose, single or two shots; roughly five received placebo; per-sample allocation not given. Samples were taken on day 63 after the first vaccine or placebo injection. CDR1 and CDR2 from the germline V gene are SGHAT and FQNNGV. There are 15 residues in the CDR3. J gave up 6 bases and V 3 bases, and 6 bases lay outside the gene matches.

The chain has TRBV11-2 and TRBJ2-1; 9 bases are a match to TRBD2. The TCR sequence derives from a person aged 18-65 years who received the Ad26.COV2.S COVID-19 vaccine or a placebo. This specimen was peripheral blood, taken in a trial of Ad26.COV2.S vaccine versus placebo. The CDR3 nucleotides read TGTGCCAGCAGCTTTTTAGCGGGAGCTGGCAATGAGCAGTTCTTC. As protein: CASSFLAGAGNEQFF. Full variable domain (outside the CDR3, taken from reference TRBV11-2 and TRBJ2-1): EAGVAQSPRYKIIEKRQSVAFWCNPISGHATLYWYQQILGQGPKLLIQFQNNGVVDDSQLPKDRFSAERLKGVDSTLKIQPAKLEDSAVYLCASSFLAGAGNEQFFGPGTRLTVL.